This T cell receptor beta chain was sequenced in a study of cytomegalovirus exposure and HLA in healthy donors. Whole-study results and caveats: Later analysis suggested links between common viral pathogens and several top significant clusters. HLA alleles showed associations with some 17,000 TCR beta sequences in a later analysis, at a 0.05 false discovery rate. Sequence variants that were highly shared formed a cluster that was likely a sequencing artifact. A later analysis found that most CMV-associated TCR beta chains appeared HLA-restricted.

As for this clone: Its antigen is not identified.

J lost 4 bases, V lost 0 bases, and 2 bases had no gene match. The CDR3 contains 15 residues. Germline values: CDR1 SGHTA, CDR2 FQGTGA. Primers included in the PCR were 60 Vbeta and 13 Jbeta primers. TCRdb's table, derived via immunoSEQ multiplex PCR, lists solely in-frame clones and lacks some. The sample includes about 130,000 clones, less than 85% of them seen just once. The sequenced sample consisted of PBMCs. This receptor was taken from a man between 18 and 35 years old in good health and CMV-seropositive. V gene TRBV7-3 combines with J gene TRBJ2-3; 9 nucleotides match TRBD2. The CDR3 spells CASSLTSGRADTQYF. CDR3 coding DNA: TGTGCCAGCAGCTTAACTAGCGGGAGAGCAGATACGCAGTATTTT. The full variable domain, completed using reference TRBV7-3 and TRBJ2-3, is GAGVSQTPSNKVTEKGKYVELRCDPISGHTALYWYRQSLGQGPEFLIYFQGTGAADDSGLPNDRFFAVRPEGSVSTLKIQRTERGDSAVYLCASSLTSGRADTQYFGPGTRLTVL.